This T cell receptor (beta chain) was captured by sequencing in a study of cytomegalovirus exposure and HLA in healthy donors. The study ran its PCR with 60 Vbeta and 13 Jbeta primers. This table comes from immunoSEQ multiplex PCR, and its TCRdb copy is limited to in-frame clones, with some not included. Here the sample spans roughly 150,000 clones, 65% to 85% being singletons. Whole-study findings and limits: Further analysis was carried out later, and it showed several of the most significant clusters appearing linked to common viral pathogens.

Note on this clone: Its antigen is not identified.

The origin of this receptor is a man aged 50 to 60 in good health and CMV-seropositive. Sequenced input: PBMCs.

The CDR3 nucleotides are TGTGCCAGCAGTTACTCCAGGGGGTTTGGAAACACCATATATTTT. Encoded protein: CASSYSRGFGNTIYF. V is TRBV6-5 and J is TRBJ1-3; 7 positions agree with TRBD1. Germline-derived CDR1 and CDR2 are MNHEY and SVGAGI. The CDR3 covers 15 residues. Trimming at V came to 0 bases and at J to 3 bases, leaving 2 bases not matched to a gene.